This passage covers 8 T cell receptor beta chains from one sample sequenced in a study of T cells expressing NK-cell markers. Following a re-call of the 5' RACE reads, TCRdb has one entry per CDR3 protein and lacks DNA. The data include under 600,000 distinct CDR3 sequences; the top ten clones carry 1.4%. Sequenced: blood T cells: a sorted CD56 or NKG2C T cell subset, CD4+ or CD8+ T cells, or bulk PBMC T cells (not recorded which). These receptors all stem from a woman aged 45-65 years in good health.

The chain carries TRBV5-1 and TRBJ2-7; TCRdb returns TRBD1, unconfirmable since there is no DNA. Germline loops: CDR1 SGHRS, CDR2 YFSETQ. The CDR3 is 14 amino acids. CDR3 sequence: CASSLGGQVYEQYF.

The chain uses TRBV12-3 or TRBV12-4 and TRBJ1-3; TCRdb's D call, TRBD1, is unchecked because there is no DNA. CDR3 size: 15 residues. The CDR3 loop reads CASRDRAVSGNTIYF.

V gene TRBV12-3 or TRBV12-4 combines with J gene TRBJ2-5; TCRdb calls TRBD2, which cannot be checked without DNA. The CDR3 is made up of 16 amino acids. The CDR3 region is CASSPRGRAIRETQYF.

The CDR3 region is CASSLTPGLAKFF. The chain employs TRBV5-1 and TRBJ2-1; TCRdb's D call of TRBD2 is untestable without DNA. CDR3 size: 13 residues. In germline, CDR1 is SGHRS, CDR2 YFSETQ. The full variable domain, completed using reference TRBV5-1 and TRBJ2-1, is KAGVTQTPRYLIKTRGQQVTLSCSPISGHRSVSWYQQTPGQGLQFLFEYFSETQRNKGNFPGRFSGRQFSNSRSEMNVSTLELGDSALYLCASSLTPGLAKFFGPGTRLTVL.

The chain combines TRBV6-2 or TRBV6-3 with TRBJ1-1; TCRdb's D call of TRBD1 is untestable without DNA. The CDR3 is made up of 15 amino acids. Per the germline V gene, CDR1 is MNHEY and CDR2 is SVGEGT. CDR3 sequence reads: CASGLGRRGGTEAFF.

V is TRBV27 and J is TRBJ2-7; TCRdb calls TRBD2, which cannot be checked without DNA. The CDR3 has 17 amino acids. Germline V gene data show CDR1 as MNHEY and CDR2 as SMNVEV (reference sequence). The CDR3 spells CASRSGTSGRASYEQYF.

The chain links TRBV14 to TRBJ2-5; the D gene TCRdb calls, TRBD1, cannot be checked with no DNA. Looked up from germline, CDR1 is SGHDN and CDR2 is FVKESK. The CDR3 extends over 15 amino acids. This CDR3 is CASSHPTGPQETQYF.

This chain links TRBV9 with TRBJ2-3; the D gene TCRdb calls, TRBD1, cannot be checked with no DNA. The CDR3 extends over 17 amino acids. Germline V gene data show CDR1 as SGDLS and CDR2 as YYNGEE. The chain's CDR3 is CASSTRGAGASTDTQYF.